This is a list of T cell receptor beta chains from one sample in a study of Ad26.COV2.S vaccination and SARS-CoV-2 variants. Libraries were prepared by immunoSEQ multiplex PCR; TCRdb keeps only in-frame clonotypes and omits some of them. The data hold over 85,000 clones, with 82% observed a single time. The specimen comprised peripheral blood, sampled after recovery from COVID-19. The source is a human donor who had recovered from COVID-19. The CDR3 runs from the conserved cysteine through the conserved F or W. D genes are given only for firm matches. Clone size, where shown, is once, few, many, or a class for clones that have expanded.

clone_size: .; d_call: .; v_call: TRBV4-1; j_call: TRBJ2-3; cdr3_aa: CASSLLAEPTDTQYF; cdr3_nt: TGCGCCAGCAGCCTCTTAGCGGAGCCCACAGATACGCAGTATTTT
clone_size: .; d_call: TRBD1; v_call: TRBV11-3; j_call: TRBJ1-1; cdr3_aa: CASSNRGRDTEAFF; cdr3_nt: TGTGCCAGCAGCAATAGGGGGCGGGACACTGAAGCTTTCTTT
clone_size: few; d_call: .; v_call: TRBV28; j_call: TRBJ1-1; cdr3_aa: CASKPSRLRAFF; cdr3_nt: TGTGCCAGCAAACCCTCGAGGCTTAGGGCTTTCTTT
clone_size: .; d_call: TRBD1; v_call: TRBV27; j_call: TRBJ2-7; cdr3_aa: CASSSGTGGSYEQYF; cdr3_nt: TGTGCCAGCAGTTCGGGGACAGGGGGCTCCTACGAGCAGTACTTC
clone_size: .; d_call: .; v_call: TRBV6-5; j_call: TRBJ1-2; cdr3_aa: CASTTDSLRSYTF; cdr3_nt: TGTGCCAGCACCACGGACAGCCTACGCTCCTACACCTTC
clone_size: .; d_call: .; v_call: TRBV28; j_call: TRBJ2-7; cdr3_aa: CASSKPGISYEQYF; cdr3_nt: TGTGCCAGCAGTAAACCGGGGATATCCTACGAGCAGTACTTC
clone_size: .; d_call: .; v_call: TRBV10-1; j_call: TRBJ2-1; cdr3_aa: CASSPGGISYNEQFF; cdr3_nt: TGCGCCAGCAGCCCAGGGGGGATATCCTACAATGAGCAGTTCTTC
clone_size: once; d_call: .; v_call: TRBV7-2; j_call: TRBJ1-1; cdr3_aa: CASSFSVNTEAFF; cdr3_nt: TGTGCCAGCAGCTTCAGCGTGAACACTGAAGCTTTCTTT
clone_size: .; d_call: .; v_call: TRBV4-3; j_call: TRBJ1-4; cdr3_aa: CASSQGAGGEKLFF; cdr3_nt: TGCGCCAGCAGCCAAGGGGCCGGGGGGGAAAAACTGTTTTTT
clone_size: few; d_call: .; v_call: TRBV7-2; j_call: TRBJ2-1; cdr3_aa: CASSFLSGTAGEQFF; cdr3_nt: TGTGCCAGCAGCTTTCTCTCCGGGACCGCTGGGGAGCAGTTCTTC
clone_size: .; d_call: .; v_call: TRBV6-5; j_call: TRBJ2-1; cdr3_aa: CASSYFERANEQFF; cdr3_nt: TGTGCCAGCAGTTACTTCGAGCGAGCCAATGAGCAGTTCTTC
clone_size: .; d_call: TRBD1; v_call: TRBV3-1/TRBV3-2; j_call: TRBJ1-5; cdr3_aa: CASSQETGPGFSNQPQHF; cdr3_nt: TGTGCCAGCAGCCAAGAGACAGGGCCGGGATTCAGCAATCAGCCCCAGCATTTT
clone_size: many; d_call: TRBD1; v_call: TRBV11-1; j_call: TRBJ1-5; cdr3_aa: CASSLEDRQGRQPQHF; cdr3_nt: TGTGCCAGCAGCTTAGAAGACCGACAGGGGCGCCAGCCCCAGCATTTT
clone_size: .; d_call: TRBD2; v_call: TRBV28; j_call: TRBJ2-2; cdr3_aa: CASSPSIAGLGELFF; cdr3_nt: TGTGCCAGCAGTCCCTCCATAGCGGGACTCGGGGAGCTGTTTTTT
clone_size: .; d_call: TRBD1; v_call: TRBV6-5; j_call: TRBJ2-2; cdr3_aa: CASNLRGRGGELFF; cdr3_nt: TGTGCCAGCAACTTGAGGGGGCGCGGCGGGGAGCTGTTTTTT
clone_size: .; d_call: TRBD1; v_call: TRBV5-1; j_call: TRBJ1-2; cdr3_aa: CASSRDRVSWGYTF; cdr3_nt: TGCGCCAGCAGCCGGGACAGGGTTTCTTGGGGCTACACCTTC
clone_size: .; d_call: TRBD2; v_call: TRBV7-9; j_call: TRBJ2-1; cdr3_aa: CASSSLGLKNDEQFF; cdr3_nt: TGTGCCAGCAGCTCCTTGGGACTAAAGAACGATGAGCAGTTCTTC
clone_size: .; d_call: .; v_call: TRBV20-1; j_call: TRBJ2-1; cdr3_aa: CSAVVAHEQFF; cdr3_nt: TGCAGTGCCGTAGTTGCCCATGAGCAGTTCTTC
clone_size: once; d_call: .; v_call: TRBV21-1; j_call: TRBJ2-6; cdr3_aa: CASAPWVGGANVLTF; cdr3_nt: TGTGCCAGCGCGCCTTGGGTCGGTGGGGCCAACGTCCTGACTTTC
clone_size: .; d_call: TRBD2; v_call: TRBV19; j_call: TRBJ2-5; cdr3_aa: CASSIGGTTSQETQYF; cdr3_nt: TGTGCCAGTAGTATCGGGGGGACTACGTCCCAAGAGACCCAGTACTTC
clone_size: .; d_call: TRBD1; v_call: TRBV6-5; j_call: TRBJ1-2; cdr3_aa: CASSYGGEQGYGYTF; cdr3_nt: TGTGCCAGCAGTTACGGTGGGGAACAGGGGTATGGCTACACCTTC
clone_size: .; d_call: .; v_call: TRBV7-9; j_call: TRBJ2-7; cdr3_aa: CASSSSNYEQYF; cdr3_nt: TGTGCCAGCAGCTCGTCAAACTACGAGCAGTACTTC
clone_size: .; d_call: TRBD1; v_call: TRBV19; j_call: TRBJ1-2; cdr3_aa: CASTAQGAPDGYTF; cdr3_nt: TGTGCCAGTACCGCCCAGGGGGCGCCGGATGGCTACACCTTC
clone_size: .; d_call: .; v_call: TRBV7-2; j_call: TRBJ1-1; cdr3_aa: CASSLLSKGEAFF; cdr3_nt: TGTGCCAGCAGCTTACTTAGTAAGGGTGAAGCTTTCTTT
clone_size: .; d_call: .; v_call: TRBV11-2; j_call: TRBJ1-1; cdr3_aa: CASSPAGIQAFF; cdr3_nt: TGTGCCAGCAGCCCCGCGGGGATTCAAGCTTTCTTC
clone_size: .; d_call: .; v_call: TRBV7-9; j_call: TRBJ2-2; cdr3_aa: CASSLPQLGHTGELFF; cdr3_nt: TGTGCCAGCAGCTTACCCCAACTAGGACACACCGGGGAGCTGTTTTTT
clone_size: .; d_call: .; v_call: TRBV29-1; j_call: TRBJ2-5; cdr3_aa: CSVVIQGGRETQYF; cdr3_nt: TGCAGCGTTGTCATCCAGGGGGGGCGAGAGACCCAGTACTTC
clone_size: .; d_call: .; v_call: TRBV10-3; j_call: TRBJ1-4; cdr3_aa: CAISSRQTNEKLFF; cdr3_nt: TGTGCCATCAGTTCACGGCAAACTAATGAAAAACTGTTTTTT
clone_size: once; d_call: .; v_call: TRBV11-1; j_call: TRBJ2-1; cdr3_aa: CASSHGDISSYNEQFF; cdr3_nt: TGTGCCAGCAGCCACGGGGACATTAGCTCCTACAATGAGCAGTTCTTC
clone_size: .; d_call: .; v_call: TRBV7-2; j_call: TRBJ1-2; cdr3_aa: CASSLAPVGRTVDYGYTF; cdr3_nt: TGTGCCAGCAGCTTAGCCCCTGTTGGAAGGACAGTTGACTATGGCTACACCTTC
clone_size: few; d_call: .; v_call: TRBV28; j_call: TRBJ1-5; cdr3_aa: CASRQDSNQPQHF; cdr3_nt: TGTGCCAGCAGGCAAGATAGCAATCAGCCCCAGCATTTT
clone_size: .; d_call: .; v_call: TRBV28; j_call: TRBJ1-4; cdr3_aa: CASRDGKLFF; cdr3_nt: TGTGCCAGCAGGGACGGAAAACTGTTTTTT
clone_size: .; d_call: .; v_call: TRBV28; j_call: TRBJ2-1; cdr3_aa: CASRLNGAYNEQFF; cdr3_nt: TGTGCCAGCCGACTCAATGGGGCCTACAATGAGCAGTTCTTC
clone_size: .; d_call: TRBD1; v_call: TRBV4-2; j_call: TRBJ1-1; cdr3_aa: CASSSGQSNTEAFF; cdr3_nt: TGTGCCAGCAGCTCGGGACAGTCGAACACTGAAGCTTTCTTT
clone_size: .; d_call: .; v_call: TRBV27; j_call: TRBJ1-2; cdr3_aa: CASSLLGDLKGYTF; cdr3_nt: TGTGCCAGCAGTTTATTAGGGGATCTCAAAGGCTACACCTTC
clone_size: .; d_call: TRBD1; v_call: TRBV15; j_call: TRBJ2-5; cdr3_aa: CATSRVTGEETQYF; cdr3_nt: TGTGCCACCAGCAGAGTCACAGGGGAAGAGACCCAGTACTTC